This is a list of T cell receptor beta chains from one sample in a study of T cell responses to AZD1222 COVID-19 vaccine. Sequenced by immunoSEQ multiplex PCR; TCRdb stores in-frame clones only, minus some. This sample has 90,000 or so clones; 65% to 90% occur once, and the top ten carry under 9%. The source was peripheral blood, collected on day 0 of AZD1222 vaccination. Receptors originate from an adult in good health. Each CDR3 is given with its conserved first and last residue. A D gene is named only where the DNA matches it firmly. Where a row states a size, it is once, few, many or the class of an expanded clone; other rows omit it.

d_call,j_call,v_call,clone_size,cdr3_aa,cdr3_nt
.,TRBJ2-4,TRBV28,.,CASSLGQPGVKNIQYF,TGTGCCAGCAGTTTGGGACAGCCGGGGGTCAAAAACATTCAGTACTTC
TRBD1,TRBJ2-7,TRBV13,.,CASSTRTGFTHEQYF,TGTGCCAGCAGCACCCGGACAGGGTTTACCCACGAGCAGTACTTC
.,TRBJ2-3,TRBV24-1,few,CATSESRNTQYF,TGTGCCACCAGTGAATCGCGGAATACGCAGTATTTT
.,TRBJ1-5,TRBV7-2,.,CASSSRQANQPQHF,TGTGCCAGTAGCTCCAGACAGGCTAATCAGCCCCAGCATTTT
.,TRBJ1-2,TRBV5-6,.,CASSLDRTVKGYTF,TGTGCCAGCAGCTTGGACAGGACAGTGAAGGGCTACACCTTC
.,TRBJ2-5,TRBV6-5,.,CASSLRREETQYF,TGTGCCAGCAGCCTACGACGCGAAGAGACCCAGTACTTC
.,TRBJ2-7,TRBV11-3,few,CASSPRGAEAREQYF,TGTGCCAGCAGCCCACGGGGGGCAGAAGCAAGAGAGCAGTACTTC
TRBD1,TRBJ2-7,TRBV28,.,CASSLSGQGIYEQYF,TGTGCCAGCAGTCTGTCCGGACAGGGGATCTACGAGCAGTACTTC
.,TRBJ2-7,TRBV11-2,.,CASSLMHGSYEQYF,TGTGCCAGCAGTCTAATGCACGGCTCCTACGAGCAGTACTTC
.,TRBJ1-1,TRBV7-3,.,CASSLTEGSEAFF,TGTGCCAGCAGCTTAACGGAGGGGTCTGAAGCTTTCTTT
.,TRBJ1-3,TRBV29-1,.,CSVEARGAGNTIYF,TGCAGCGTTGAAGCGAGGGGGGCTGGAAACACCATATATTTT